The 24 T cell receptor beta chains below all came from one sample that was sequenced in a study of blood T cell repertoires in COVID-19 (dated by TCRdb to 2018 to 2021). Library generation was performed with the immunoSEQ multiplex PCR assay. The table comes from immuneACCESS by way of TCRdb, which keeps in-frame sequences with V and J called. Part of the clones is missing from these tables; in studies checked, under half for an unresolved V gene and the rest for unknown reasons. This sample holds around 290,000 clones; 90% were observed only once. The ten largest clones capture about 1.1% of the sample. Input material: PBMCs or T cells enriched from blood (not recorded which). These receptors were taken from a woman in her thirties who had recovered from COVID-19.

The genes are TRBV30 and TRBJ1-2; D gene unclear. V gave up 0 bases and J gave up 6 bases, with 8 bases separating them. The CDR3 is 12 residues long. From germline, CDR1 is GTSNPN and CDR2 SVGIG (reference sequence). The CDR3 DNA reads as TGTGCCTGGAGTGTACAGAAGGATGGCTACACCTTC. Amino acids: CAWSVQKDGYTF. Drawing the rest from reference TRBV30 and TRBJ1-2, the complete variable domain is SQTIHQWPATLVQPVGSPLSLECTVEGTSNPNLYWYRQAAGRGLQLLFYSVGIGQISSEVPQNLSASRPQDRQFILSSKKLLLSDSGFYLCAWSVQKDGYTFGSGTRLTVV.

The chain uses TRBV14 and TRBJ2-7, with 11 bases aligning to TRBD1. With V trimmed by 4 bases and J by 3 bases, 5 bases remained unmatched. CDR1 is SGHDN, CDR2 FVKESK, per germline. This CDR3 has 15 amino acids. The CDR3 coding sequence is TGTGCCAGCAGCCGCCGGGACAGGGGGATCTACGAGCAGTACTTC. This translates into CASSRRDRGIYEQYF.

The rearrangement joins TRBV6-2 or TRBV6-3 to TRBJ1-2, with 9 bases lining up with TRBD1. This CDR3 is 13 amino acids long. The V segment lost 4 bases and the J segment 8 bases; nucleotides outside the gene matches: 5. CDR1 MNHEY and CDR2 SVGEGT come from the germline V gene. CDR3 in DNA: TGTGCCAGCAGTTCCACCGGGACAGGGGGCTACACCTTC. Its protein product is CASSSTGTGGYTF.

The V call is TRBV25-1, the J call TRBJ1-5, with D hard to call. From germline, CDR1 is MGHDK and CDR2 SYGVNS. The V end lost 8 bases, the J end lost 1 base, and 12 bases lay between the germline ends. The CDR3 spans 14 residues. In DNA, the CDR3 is TGTGCCAGCGGCGGGGAGGGAAGCAATCAGCCCCAGCATTTT. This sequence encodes CASGGEGSNQPQHF. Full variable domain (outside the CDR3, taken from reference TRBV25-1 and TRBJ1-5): EADIYQTPRYLVIGTGKKITLECSQTMGHDKMYWYQQDPGMELHLIHYSYGVNSTEKGDLSSESTVSRIRTEHFPLTLESARPSHTSQYLCASGGEGSNQPQHFGDGTRLSIL.

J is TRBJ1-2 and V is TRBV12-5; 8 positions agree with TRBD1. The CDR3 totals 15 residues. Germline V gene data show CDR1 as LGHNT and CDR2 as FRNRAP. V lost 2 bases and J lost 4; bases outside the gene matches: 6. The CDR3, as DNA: TGTGCTAGTGGTTTGTCCAGGGGGCAAATCTATGGCTACACCTTC. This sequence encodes CASGLSRGQIYGYTF.

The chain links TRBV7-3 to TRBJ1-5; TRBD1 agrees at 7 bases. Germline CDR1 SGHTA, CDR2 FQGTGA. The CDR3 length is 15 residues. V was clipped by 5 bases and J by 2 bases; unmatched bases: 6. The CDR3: CASSPTGDGNQPQHF. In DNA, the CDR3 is TGTGCCAGCAGCCCTACAGGGGATGGCAATCAGCCCCAGCATTTT.

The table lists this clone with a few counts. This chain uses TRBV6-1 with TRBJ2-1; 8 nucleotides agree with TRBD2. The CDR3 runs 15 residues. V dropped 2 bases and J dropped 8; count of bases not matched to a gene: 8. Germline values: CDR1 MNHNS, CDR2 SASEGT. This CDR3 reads CASSETSGGSDEQFF. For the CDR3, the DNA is TGTGCCAGCAGTGAAACCTCGGGAGGGAGTGATGAGCAGTTCTTC.

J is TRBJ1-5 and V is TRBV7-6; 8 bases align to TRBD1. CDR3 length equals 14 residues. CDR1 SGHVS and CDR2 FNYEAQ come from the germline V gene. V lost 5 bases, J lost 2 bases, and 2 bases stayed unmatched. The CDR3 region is CASSKGQGNQPQHF. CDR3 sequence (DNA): TGTGCCAGCAGCAAGGGACAGGGCAATCAGCCCCAGCATTTT.

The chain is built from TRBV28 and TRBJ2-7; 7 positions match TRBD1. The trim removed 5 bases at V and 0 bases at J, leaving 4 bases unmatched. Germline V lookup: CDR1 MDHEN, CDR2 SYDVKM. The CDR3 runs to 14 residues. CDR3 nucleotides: TGTGCCAGCAGTCCACAGGGGAGCTCCTACGAGCAGTACTTC. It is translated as CASSPQGSSYEQYF.

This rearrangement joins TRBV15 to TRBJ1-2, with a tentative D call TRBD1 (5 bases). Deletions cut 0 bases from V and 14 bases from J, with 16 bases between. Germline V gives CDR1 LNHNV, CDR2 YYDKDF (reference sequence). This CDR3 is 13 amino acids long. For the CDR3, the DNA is TGTGCCACCAGCAGAGATATCGCAGGGTGGAAGACCTTC. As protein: CATSRDIAGWKTF.

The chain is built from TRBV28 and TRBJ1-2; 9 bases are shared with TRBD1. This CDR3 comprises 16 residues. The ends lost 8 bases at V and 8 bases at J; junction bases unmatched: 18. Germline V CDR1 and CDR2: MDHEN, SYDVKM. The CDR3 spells CASLSGTGKDIYGYTF. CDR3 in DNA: TGTGCCAGCCTCTCCGGGACAGGGAAGGATATCTACGGCTACACCTTC.

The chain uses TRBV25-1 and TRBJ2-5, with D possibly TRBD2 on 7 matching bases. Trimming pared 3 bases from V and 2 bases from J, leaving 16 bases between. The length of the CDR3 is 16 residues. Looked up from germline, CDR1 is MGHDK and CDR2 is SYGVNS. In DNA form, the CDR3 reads TGTGCCAGCAGTGAGGTGGGGGGCGGGAGACAAGAGACCCAGTACTTC. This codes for CASSEVGGGRQETQYF.

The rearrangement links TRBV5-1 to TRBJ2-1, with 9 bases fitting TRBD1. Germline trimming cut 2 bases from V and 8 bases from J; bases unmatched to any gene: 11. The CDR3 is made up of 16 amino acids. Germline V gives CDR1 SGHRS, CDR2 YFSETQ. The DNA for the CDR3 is TGCGCCAGCAGCTTTGACGGGACAGGGTACAAGTATGAGCAGTTCTTC. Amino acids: CASSFDGTGYKYEQFF.

The CDR3: CASSISPLSYNEQFF. CDR3 nucleotide sequence: TGTGCCAGTAGTATTTCCCCCCTCTCCTACAATGAGCAGTTCTTC. V is TRBV19 and J is TRBJ2-1; D is unclear. The CDR3 has 15 residues. V lost 3 bases to trimming and J lost 0 bases, with 9 bases between them. CDR1 and CDR2 (germline): LNHDA, SQIVND (reference sequence). The complete variable domain, with remaining parts taken from reference TRBV19 and TRBJ2-1, reads DGGITQSPKYLFRKEGQNVTLSCEQNLNHDAMYWYRQDPGQGLRLIYYSQIVNDFQKGDIAEGYSVSREKKESFPLTVTSAQKNPTAFYLCASSISPLSYNEQFFGPGTRLTVL.

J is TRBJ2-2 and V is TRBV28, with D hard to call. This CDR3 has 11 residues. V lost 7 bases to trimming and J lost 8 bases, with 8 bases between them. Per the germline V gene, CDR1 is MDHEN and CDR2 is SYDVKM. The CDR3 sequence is CASNGWGELFF. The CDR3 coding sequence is TGTGCCAGCAATGGCTGGGGGGAGCTGTTTTTT.

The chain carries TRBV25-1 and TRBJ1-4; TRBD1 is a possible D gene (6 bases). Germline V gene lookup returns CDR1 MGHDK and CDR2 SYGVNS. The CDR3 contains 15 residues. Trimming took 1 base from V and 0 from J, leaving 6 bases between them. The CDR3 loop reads CASSEWTATNEKLFF. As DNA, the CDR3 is TGTGCCAGCAGTGAATGGACAGCAACTAATGAAAAACTGTTTTTT.

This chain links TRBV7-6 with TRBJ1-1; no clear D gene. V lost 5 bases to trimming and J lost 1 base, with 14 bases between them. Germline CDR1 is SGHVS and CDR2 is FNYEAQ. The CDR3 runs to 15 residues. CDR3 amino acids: CASSLGTKSNTEAFF. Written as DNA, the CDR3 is TGTGCCAGCAGCCTTGGTACTAAATCGAACACTGAAGCTTTCTTT.

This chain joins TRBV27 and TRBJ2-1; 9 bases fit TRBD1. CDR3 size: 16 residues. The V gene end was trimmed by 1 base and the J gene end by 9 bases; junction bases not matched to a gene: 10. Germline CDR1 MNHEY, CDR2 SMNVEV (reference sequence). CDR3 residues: CASSLLRTGESSEQFF. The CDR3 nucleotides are TGTGCCAGCAGTTTATTGCGGACAGGGGAATCCAGTGAGCAGTTCTTC.

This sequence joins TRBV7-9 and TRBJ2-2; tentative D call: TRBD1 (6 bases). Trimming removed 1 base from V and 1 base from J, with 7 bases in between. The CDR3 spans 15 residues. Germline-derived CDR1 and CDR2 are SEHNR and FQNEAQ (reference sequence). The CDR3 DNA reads TGTGCCAGCAGCTTAGAGGGACAGAACACCGGGGAGCTGTTTTTT. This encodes CASSLEGQNTGELFF.

The CDR3 coding sequence is TGTGCCAGCAGTTACGTGGGGACAGTAGACACAGATACGCAGTATTTT. This encodes CASSYVGTVDTDTQYF. This chain uses TRBV6-5 with TRBJ2-3; 7 bases agree with TRBD1. This CDR3 contains 16 residues. V shed 2 bases and J 2 bases; nucleotides not matched to a gene: 7. Germline V lookup: CDR1 MNHEY, CDR2 SVGAGI.

The CDR3 protein is CASSPTDLQGNTEAFF. Written as DNA, the CDR3 is TGTGCCAGCAGCCCTACGGACTTACAGGGGAACACTGAAGCTTTCTTT. This chain joins TRBV5-6 and TRBJ1-1, with a tentative D call TRBD1 (6 bases). The CDR3 is 16 amino acids. The germline CDR1 and CDR2 sequences are SGHDT and YYEEEE. V was pared by 4 bases and J by 1 base, with 17 bases between.

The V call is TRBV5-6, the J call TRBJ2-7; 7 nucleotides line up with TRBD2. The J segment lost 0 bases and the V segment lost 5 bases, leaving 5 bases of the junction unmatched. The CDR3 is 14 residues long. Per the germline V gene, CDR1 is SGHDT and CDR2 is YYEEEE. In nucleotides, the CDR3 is TGTGCCAGCAGTCCCGGGGGGTCCTCCTACGAGCAGTACTTC. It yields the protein CASSPGGSSYEQYF.

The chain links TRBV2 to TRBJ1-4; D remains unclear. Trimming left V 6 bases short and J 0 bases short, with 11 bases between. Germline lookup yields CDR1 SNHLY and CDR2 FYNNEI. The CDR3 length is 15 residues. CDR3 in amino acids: CASRSNSATNEKLFF. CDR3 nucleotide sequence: TGTGCCAGCAGGTCAAACAGTGCAACTAATGAAAAACTGTTTTTT.

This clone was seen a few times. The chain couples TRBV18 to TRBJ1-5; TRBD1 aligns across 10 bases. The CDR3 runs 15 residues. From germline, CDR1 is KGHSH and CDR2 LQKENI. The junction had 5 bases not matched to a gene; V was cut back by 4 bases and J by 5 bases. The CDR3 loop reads CASSRSGTGDQPQHF. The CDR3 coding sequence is TGTGCCAGCTCACGATCCGGGACAGGGGATCAGCCCCAGCATTTT. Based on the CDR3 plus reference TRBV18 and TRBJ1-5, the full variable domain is NAGVMQNPRHLVRRRGQEARLRCSPMKGHSHVYWYRQLPEEGLKFMVYLQKENIIDESGMPKERFSAEFPKEGPSILRIQQVVRGDSAAYFCASSRSGTGDQPQHFGDGTRLSIL.